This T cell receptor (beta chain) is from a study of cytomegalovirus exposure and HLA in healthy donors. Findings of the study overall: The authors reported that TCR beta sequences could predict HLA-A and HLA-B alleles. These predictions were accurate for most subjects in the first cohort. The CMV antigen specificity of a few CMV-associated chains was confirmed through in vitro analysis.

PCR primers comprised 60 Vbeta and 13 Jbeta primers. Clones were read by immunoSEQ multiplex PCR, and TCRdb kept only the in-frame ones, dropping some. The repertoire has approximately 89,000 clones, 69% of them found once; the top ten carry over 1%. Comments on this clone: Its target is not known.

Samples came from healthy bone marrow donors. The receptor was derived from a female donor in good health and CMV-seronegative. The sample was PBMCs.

Here the CDR3 reads CASSDPLWREAGNEQFF. CDR3 bases: TGTGCCAGCAGTGATCCCCTATGGCGGGAGGCTGGAAATGAGCAGTTCTTC. The chain uses TRBV6-1 and TRBJ2-1; 8 positions agree with TRBD2. This CDR3 region has 17 residues. CDR1 is MNHNS and CDR2 is SASEGT in the germline V gene. Trimming removed 3 bases from V and 7 bases from J; junction bases left unmatched: 14.